Listed here are 22 T cell receptor beta chains from one sample, sequenced in a study of T cell changes during pregnancy in multiple sclerosis. Method: immunoSEQ multiplex PCR; TCRdb's copy keeps in-frame clones and lacks some. The table shows about 12,000 clones, with over 90% occurring only once. This material consisted of CD4+ T cells from peripheral blood mononuclear cells, taken before pregnancy. These receptors originate from a female donor with multiple sclerosis, enrolled in a pregnancy study.

This chain connects TRBV9 to TRBJ2-1, with 10 bases matching TRBD2. CDR1 and CDR2 from the germline V gene are SGDLS and YYNGEE. CDR3 size: 15 residues. Trimming removed 3 bases from V and 4 bases from J; junction bases left unmatched: 4. The CDR3 sequence: CASSGSGGAYNEQFF. CDR3 coding DNA: TGTGCCAGCAGCGGCAGCGGGGGGGCTTACAATGAGCAGTTCTTC.

CDR3 loop: CASSAGQVGELFF. The CDR3, as DNA: TGCGCCAGCAGCGCAGGACAGGTCGGGGAGCTGTTTTTT. This chain uses TRBV5-1 with TRBJ2-2; TRBD1 matches 7 bases. CDR3 length: 13 amino acids. Germline trimming cut 4 bases from V and 7 bases from J; bases unmatched to any gene: 4. Per germline, CDR1 SGHRS and CDR2 YFSETQ.

The chain links TRBV5-1 to TRBJ2-1; 16 bases map to TRBD2. The V segment lost 4 bases and the J segment 10 bases; nucleotides outside the gene matches: 14. The germline V gene has CDR1 SGHRS and CDR2 YFSETQ. This CDR3 comprises 18 residues. CDR3 protein: CASSASGTSGGAPWEQFF. In DNA form, the CDR3 reads TGCGCCAGCAGCGCCTCCGGGACTAGCGGGGGGGCCCCATGGGAGCAGTTCTTC.

The V and J genes are TRBV5-1 and TRBJ1-1, with D uncertain. Trimming took 1 base from V and 1 from J, leaving 8 bases between them. The CDR3 loop spans 14 amino acids. The V gene's germline CDR1 is SGHRS and CDR2 YFSETQ. The CDR3 DNA follows: TGCGCCAGCAGCTTGAGGCGGGCGAACACTGAAGCTTTCTTT. Translation gives CASSLRRANTEAFF. The variable domain in full, with the rest retrieved from reference TRBV5-1 and TRBJ1-1, is KAGVTQTPRYLIKTRGQQVTLSCSPISGHRSVSWYQQTPGQGLQFLFEYFSETQRNKGNFPGRFSGRQFSNSRSEMNVSTLELGDSALYLCASSLRRANTEAFFGQGTRLTVV.

This clone was recorded only once. This chain uses TRBV6-5 with TRBJ2-7; 7 positions match TRBD1. V dropped 0 bases and J dropped 3; count of bases not matched to a gene: 5. The germline V gene encodes CDR1 MNHEY and CDR2 SVGAGI. The CDR3 spans 15 residues. CDR3 loop: CASSYSRGPYYEQYF. CDR3 nucleotides: TGTGCCAGCAGTTACTCGAGGGGGCCGTACTACGAGCAGTACTTC.

Here the CDR3 reads CASNRDSLNTEAFF. CDR3 DNA: TGTGCCAGTAATAGGGACAGTCTGAACACTGAAGCTTTCTTT. This chain joins TRBV19 and TRBJ1-1; 7 nucleotides match TRBD1. V dropped 7 bases and J dropped 0; count of bases not matched to a gene: 5. Germline V gene lookup returns CDR1 LNHDA and CDR2 SQIVND (reference sequence). The CDR3 is made up of 14 amino acids.

This clone is a singleton in its sample. Here the CDR3 DNA reads TGCGCCAGCTCTTTATCCTTAGCGGGGGGGCGCTCTGGGGCCAACGTCCTGACTTTC. Its protein is CASSLSLAGGRSGANVLTF. The V gene is TRBV5-1, the J gene TRBJ2-6, with 11 bases fitting TRBD2. The junction had 12 bases not matched to a gene; V was cut back by 7 bases and J by 0 bases. This CDR3 contains 19 residues. Germline assignment: CDR1 SGHRS and CDR2 YFSETQ.

The chain recombines TRBV5-6 with TRBJ1-1, with D unclear. This CDR3 is 13 amino acids long. Trimming removed 2 bases from V and 4 bases from J, with 9 bases in between. Germline-derived CDR1 and CDR2 are SGHDT and YYEEEE. CDR3 sequence: CASSFRSGTEAFF. In nucleotides, the CDR3 is TGTGCCAGCAGCTTTAGAAGTGGCACTGAAGCTTTCTTT.

This rearrangement joins TRBV5-8 to TRBJ2-3, with D uncertain. The CDR3 runs to 16 residues. The germline V and J ends were trimmed by 4 bases and 2 bases, with 17 bases remaining between them. Germline-derived CDR1 and CDR2 are SGHTS and YDEGEE. The CDR3 nucleotides are TGTGCCAGCAGCCCCGCCCCGGTGAGCTACACAGATACGCAGTATTTT. Protein: CASSPAPVSYTDTQYF. Supplemented by reference TRBV5-8 and TRBJ2-3, the full variable domain reads EAGVTQSPTHLIKTRGQQATLRCSPISGHTSVYWYQQALGLGLQFLLWYDEGEERNRGNFPPRFSGRQFPNYSSELNVNALELEDSALYLCASSPAPVSYTDTQYFGPGTRLTVL.

Note on this clone: Different DNA sequences within this sample yield the same CDR3. The chain recombines TRBV27 with TRBJ2-7; D possibly corresponds to TRBD2 (6 bases). Germline CDR1 is MNHEY and CDR2 is SMNVEV (reference sequence). The length of the CDR3 is 14 residues. V lost 8 bases, J lost 5 bases, and 19 bases lay in between. In DNA, the CDR3 is TGTGCCAGCCGGGGGAGTCCTGCGTCGAACGAGCAGTACTTC. This codes for CASRGSPASNEQYF.

V usage is TRBV30 and J usage is TRBJ1-1; TRBD1 matches 7 bases. V was pared by 5 bases and J by 3 bases, with 3 bases of the junction left unmatched. This CDR3 region has 12 residues. Germline V CDR1 and CDR2: GTSNPN, SVGIG (reference sequence). The chain's CDR3 is CAWADRDTEAFF. For the CDR3, the DNA is TGTGCCTGGGCCGACAGGGACACTGAAGCTTTCTTT. The entire variable domain, with the rest obtained from reference TRBV30 and TRBJ1-1, is as follows: SQTIHQWPATLVQPVGSPLSLECTVEGTSNPNLYWYRQAAGRGLQLLFYSVGIGQISSEVPQNLSASRPQDRQFILSSKKLLLSDSGFYLCAWADRDTEAFFGQGTRLTVV.

This rearrangement joins TRBV6-5 to TRBJ1-5; the match to TRBD1 covers 7 bases. Looked up from germline, CDR1 is MNHEY and CDR2 is SVGAGI. This CDR3 contains 14 residues. With 3 bases clipped from V and 7 bases from J, the junction kept 6 bases outside the gene matches. CDR3 in DNA: TGTGCCAGCAGTTATCACCGGGACAGCCAGCCCCAGCATTTT. It yields the protein CASSYHRDSQPQHF.

The rearrangement links TRBV27 to TRBJ2-7; 8 nucleotides align to TRBD1. Germline V gene sequence: CDR1 MNHEY, CDR2 SMNVEV (reference sequence). CDR3 size: 14 residues. After removal of 10 bases from V and 3 bases from J, the junction contained 11 bases not matched to a gene. CDR3 residues: CATARGTGVYEQYF. The CDR3 DNA reads as TGTGCCACTGCCCGGGGGACAGGTGTCTACGAGCAGTACTTC.

The chain couples TRBV5-5 to TRBJ1-1; a weak D match, TRBD1 (6 bases). This CDR3 has 13 amino acids. V shed 1 base and J shed 8 bases, with 12 bases lying between them. The germline V gene has CDR1 SGHKS and CDR2 YYEKEE (reference sequence). The CDR3 loop is CASSLSGVFEAFF. Written as DNA, the CDR3 is TGTGCCAGCAGCTTGTCAGGGGTCTTCGAAGCTTTCTTT.

This clone has just one count. The chain is built from TRBV18 and TRBJ1-1; D may be TRBD1 (6 bases). The V gene lost 5 bases and the J gene lost 8 bases, with 12 bases spanning the gap. Germline lookup yields CDR1 KGHSH and CDR2 LQKENI. The CDR3 is 12 amino acids. The CDR3 sequence is CASSIGQREAFF. The CDR3 nucleotides are TGTGCCAGCTCAATCGGACAGAGAGAAGCTTTCTTT.

V gene TRBV9 combines with J gene TRBJ2-3; D might be TRBD1 (6 bases). CDR1 and CDR2 (germline): SGDLS, YYNGEE. This CDR3 has 14 residues. Trimming took off 0 bases at V and 5 bases at J, with 10 bases between the two ends. In DNA, the CDR3 is TGTGCCAGCAGCGTAGTGGGGGCGGTAGATACGCAGTATTTT. Its translation is CASSVVGAVDTQYF.

The CDR3 here is CASNSGSSGNTIYF. CDR3 coding DNA: TGTGCCAGTAATTCCGGGAGCTCTGGAAACACCATATATTTT. V gene TRBV19 combines with J gene TRBJ1-3; D is ambiguous. The germline gives CDR1 LNHDA, CDR2 SQIVND (reference sequence). V lost 7 bases to trimming and J lost 0 bases, with 10 bases between them. CDR3 length equals 14 residues.

The CDR3 protein is CASTRDTGVANEKLFF. DNA of the CDR3: TGTGCCAGCACACGGGACACCGGGGTCGCTAATGAAAAACTGTTTTTT. The J gene is TRBJ1-4, the V gene TRBV9; perhaps TRBD1 as D (6 bases). CDR1 SGDLS and CDR2 YYNGEE come from the germline V gene. The CDR3 is 16 residues long. V was clipped by 6 bases and J by 3 bases, with 18 bases between them.

The chain recombines TRBV4-1 with TRBJ1-3; weak D call: TRBD1 (6 bases). This CDR3 spans 16 amino acids. Germline CDR1 reads MGHRA; CDR2 reads YSYEKL. The V end was cut by 2 bases, the J end by 0 bases, with 11 bases between. CDR3 nucleotide sequence: TGCGCCAGCAGCCAACCGAGACAGGACTCTGGAAACACCATATATTTT. Translated: CASSQPRQDSGNTIYF.

The V gene is TRBV15, the J gene TRBJ1-2; D remains ambiguous. Germline-derived CDR1 and CDR2 are LNHNV and YYDKDF (reference sequence). The CDR3 contains 15 residues. The V and J ends lost 5 bases and 2 bases respectively, with 15 bases between them. CDR3 sequence (DNA): TGTGCCACCAGCCCCGCAGCAACTAGGAACTATGGCTACACCTTC. Protein product: CATSPAATRNYGYTF.

This rearrangement joins TRBV2 to TRBJ1-4, with TRBD1 matching 7 bases. Germline values: CDR1 SNHLY, CDR2 FYNNEI. Unmatched junction bases numbered 13, after V lost 6 bases and J lost 6 bases. The CDR3 consists of 16 residues. The CDR3 reads CASRLPRQGLYEKLFF. CDR3 sequence (DNA): TGTGCCAGCAGGCTCCCTAGACAGGGATTGTATGAAAAACTGTTTTTT. The full variable domain, rest sourced from reference TRBV2 and TRBJ1-4, is EPEVTQTPSHQVTQMGQEVILRCVPISNHLYFYWYRQILGQKVEFLVSFYNNEISEKSEIFDDQFSVERPDGSNFTLKIRSTKLEDSAMYFCASRLPRQGLYEKLFFGSGTQLSVL.

The chain carries TRBV7-9 and TRBJ2-2; D is perhaps TRBD1 (6 bases). Germline lookup yields CDR1 SEHNR and CDR2 FQNEAQ (reference sequence). This CDR3 contains 15 residues. V lost 5 bases and J lost 1, with 11 bases in between. As DNA, the CDR3 is TGTGCCAGCAGCCCGGGACACGGGAACACCGGGGAGCTGTTTTTT. Its protein product is CASSPGHGNTGELFF.